This TCR beta chain stems from a study of blood T cell repertoires in COVID-19. Study information: Acute and convalescent COVID-19 specimens originated in the United States, Italy and Spain.

The CDR3 consists of 15 residues. Germline V CDR1 and CDR2: MDHEN, SYDVKM. The V end lost 5 bases, the J end lost 9 bases, and 20 bases lay between the germline ends. This clone was recorded once. Authors' processing steps: For nucleated cells, counts were estimated from reference gene primer amplification. This table comes from immunoSEQ multiplex PCR, and its TCRdb copy is limited to in-frame clones, with some not included. That table gives V, J and clone size, and the DNA gave D and trimming. Here the sample spans about 50,000 clones, approximately 85% being singletons. The receptor was derived from a human donor in a cohort sampled during active COVID-19. Sequenced material: peripheral blood. The chain joins TRBV28 to TRBJ1-3, with D unclear. The DNA for the CDR3 is TGTGCCAGCAGTCGAGGAGGCAGCCAACTTAGCACCATATATTTT. Its protein product is CASSRGGSQLSTIYF.